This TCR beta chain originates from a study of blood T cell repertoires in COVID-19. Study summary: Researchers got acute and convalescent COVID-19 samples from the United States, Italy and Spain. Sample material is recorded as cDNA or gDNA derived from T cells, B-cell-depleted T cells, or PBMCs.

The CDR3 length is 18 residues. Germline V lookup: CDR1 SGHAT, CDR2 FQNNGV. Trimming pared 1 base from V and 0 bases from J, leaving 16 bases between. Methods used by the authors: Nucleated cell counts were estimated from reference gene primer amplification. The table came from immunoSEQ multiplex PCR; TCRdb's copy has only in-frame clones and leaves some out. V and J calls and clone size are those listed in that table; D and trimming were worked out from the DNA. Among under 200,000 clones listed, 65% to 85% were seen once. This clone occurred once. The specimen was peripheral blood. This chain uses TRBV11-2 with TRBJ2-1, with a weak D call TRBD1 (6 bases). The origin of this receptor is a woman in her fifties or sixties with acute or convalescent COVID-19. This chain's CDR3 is CASSLALDRSSSYNEQFF. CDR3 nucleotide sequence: TGTGCCAGCAGCTTAGCTCTGGACAGAAGCAGCTCCTACAATGAGCAGTTCTTC.